A single sample gave rise to the 26 T cell receptor beta chains below, sequenced in a study of shared clonotypes between healthy human individuals. Here immunoSEQ multiplex PCR was the method, and the copy in TCRdb shows in-frame clones only, minus some. The sample carries 400,000 or so clones, 95% to 97% recorded once. Sequenced material: memory CD8+ T cells sorted from blood. Documented subset: CD45RO+ cells pooled with CCR7-negative TemRA cells. The receptors originated from a man younger than 45 in good health.

The rearrangement uses TRBV2 and TRBJ2-7; D perhaps matches TRBD2 (5 bases). V shed 1 base and J shed 3 bases, with 10 bases lying between them. CDR1 and CDR2 (germline): SNHLY, FYNNEI. This CDR3 region has 14 residues. The CDR3 region has the DNA TGTGCCAGCAGTGAAGACCCGGGGAGCTACGAGCAGTACTTC. This translates into CASSEDPGSYEQYF.

The rearrangement uses TRBV18 and TRBJ1-5; D is unclear. This CDR3 region has 13 residues. Trimming took 2 bases from V and 4 from J, leaving 6 bases between them. From germline, CDR1 is KGHSH and CDR2 LQKENI. The CDR3 reads CASSPLRNQPQHF. DNA for the CDR3: TGTGCCAGCTCACCATTGCGAAATCAGCCCCAGCATTTT.

The CDR3 loop reads CASSQRGISGANVLTF. The CDR3 nucleotides read TGTGCCAGCAGCCAGCGGGGGATCTCTGGGGCCAACGTCCTGACTTTC. The chain couples TRBV7-2 to TRBJ2-6; TRBD2 matches 8 bases. Germline CDR1 and CDR2: SGHTA and FQGNSA. Trimming at V came to 5 bases and at J to 0 bases, leaving 3 bases not matched to a gene. The CDR3 covers 16 residues.

V gene TRBV27 combines with J gene TRBJ1-3; D unresolved. Germline loops: CDR1 MNHEY, CDR2 SMNVEV (reference sequence). Trimming took off 8 bases at V and 7 bases at J, with 9 bases between the two ends. The CDR3 runs 11 residues. CDR3 DNA: TGTGCCAGCGGCTCACACAACACCATATATTTT. Translation: CASGSHNTIYF.

V and J are TRBV28 and TRBJ2-3; no clear D gene. The V end was cut by 7 bases, the J end by 4 bases, with 6 bases between. The CDR3 consists of 11 residues. Germline V gives CDR1 MDHEN, CDR2 SYDVKM. The CDR3 here is CASKESDTQYF. The CDR3 DNA reads as TGTGCCAGCAAAGAGTCAGATACGCAGTATTTT.

The genes are TRBV7-2 and TRBJ2-2; 9 bases agree with TRBD2. CDR1 and CDR2 from the germline V gene are SGHTA and FQGNSA. CDR3 length: 16 residues. V lost 3 bases to trimming and J lost 3 bases; unmatched junction nucleotides: 5. CDR3 protein: CASSFRLAEDTGELFF. CDR3 DNA sequence: TGTGCCAGCAGCTTCCGACTAGCGGAGGACACCGGGGAGCTGTTTTTT. Based on the CDR3 plus reference TRBV7-2 and TRBJ2-2, the full variable domain is GAGVSQSPSNKVTEKGKDVELRCDPISGHTALYWYRQSLGQGLEFLIYFQGNSAPDKSGLPSDRFSAERTGGSVSTLTIQRTQQEDSAVYLCASSFRLAEDTGELFFGEGSRLTVL.

The gene calls are TRBV27 and TRBJ1-1; D not resolved. Germline loops: CDR1 MNHEY, CDR2 SMNVEV (reference sequence). V shed 3 bases and J shed 3 bases, with 8 bases lying between them. CDR3 length: 13 residues. The CDR3 loop is CASSFYEDTEAFF. Here the CDR3 DNA reads TGTGCCAGCAGTTTCTATGAAGACACTGAAGCTTTCTTT.

The chain employs TRBV18 and TRBJ2-2; D not resolved. V was shortened by 1 base and J by 3 bases, with 9 bases between the two germline ends. The CDR3 has 15 amino acids. Germline loops: CDR1 KGHSH, CDR2 LQKENI. CDR3 in DNA: TGTGCCAGCTCACCACTTCCGACGGACACCGGGGAGCTGTTTTTT. This translates into CASSPLPTDTGELFF.

The chain carries TRBV28 and TRBJ1-4, with TRBD1 identical over 9 bases. Germline V gives CDR1 MDHEN, CDR2 SYDVKM. CDR3 length equals 14 residues. V lost 2 bases to trimming and J lost 7 bases; unmatched junction nucleotides: 2. The CDR3 reads CASSLRGQGEKLFF. Written as DNA, the CDR3 is TGTGCCAGCAGTTTAAGGGGACAGGGTGAAAAACTGTTTTTT.

The chain employs TRBV27 and TRBJ1-5, with 9 nucleotides matching TRBD1. Germline V CDR1 and CDR2: MNHEY, SMNVEV (reference sequence). V lost 6 bases, J lost 2 bases, and 8 bases stayed unmatched. The CDR3 contains 16 residues. CDR3 sequence: CASSPNRDRGNQPQHF. The CDR3 coding sequence is TGTGCCAGCAGCCCGAACCGGGACAGGGGCAATCAGCCCCAGCATTTT.

The sample holds one count of this clone. The chain combines TRBV10-2 with TRBJ2-4; 8 nucleotides agree with TRBD2. The junction had 4 bases not matched to a gene; V was cut back by 3 bases and J by 3 bases. The germline gives CDR1 WSHSY, CDR2 SAAADI. This CDR3 contains 15 residues. The CDR3, as DNA: TGCGCCAGCAGTGACGGGGGACTAGGCAAAAACATTCAGTACTTC. Encoded protein: CASSDGGLGKNIQYF.

V gene TRBV2 combines with J gene TRBJ2-7; D is uncertain. Trimming removed 2 bases from V and 0 bases from J, with 8 bases in between. Germline V CDR1 and CDR2: SNHLY, FYNNEI. This CDR3 has 14 amino acids. The CDR3 DNA reads TGTGCCAGCAGTGAATATGCTAGCTCCTACGAGCAGTACTTC. The encoded protein is CASSEYASSYEQYF.

V usage is TRBV7-2 and J usage is TRBJ1-2; a weak D match, TRBD1 (5 bases). The CDR3 runs to 15 residues. CDR1 and CDR2 (germline): SGHTA, FQGNSA. With 0 bases removed from V and 3 bases from J, the gap between germline ends came to 11 bases. CDR3 DNA sequence: TGTGCCAGCAGCTTAGCGCTGCGGGGGTACTATGGCTACACCTTC. This sequence encodes CASSLALRGYYGYTF.

The chain joins TRBV19 to TRBJ1-1, with D perhaps TRBD1 (6 bases). The germline V and J ends were trimmed by 9 bases and 6 bases, with 11 bases remaining between them. Germline V lookup: CDR1 LNHDA, CDR2 SQIVND (reference sequence). CDR3 length: 11 residues. In DNA, the CDR3 is TGTGCCAGCCGAGGGGGTGCTGAAGCTTTCTTT. Protein product: CASRGGAEAFF.

V usage is TRBV10-3 and J usage is TRBJ1-1, with D possibly matching TRBD1 (5 bases). Germline V gives CDR1 ENHRY, CDR2 SYGVKD. The V and J ends lost 4 bases and 4 bases respectively, with 10 bases between them. This CDR3 region has 13 residues. The CDR3 DNA follows: TGTGCCATCAGTGTAGGGGTGGGCACTGAAGCTTTCTTT. It codes for CAISVGVGTEAFF.

V usage is TRBV5-1 and J usage is TRBJ2-5, with 13 positions matching TRBD2. J lost 4 bases, V lost 4 bases, and 4 bases had no gene match. Germline lookup yields CDR1 SGHRS and CDR2 YFSETQ. The CDR3 consists of 15 residues. Written as DNA, the CDR3 is TGCGCCAGCAGCCCGGGACTAGCGGGATTAGAGACCCAGTACTTC. This encodes CASSPGLAGLETQYF. The full variable domain, its missing parts supplied by reference TRBV5-1 and TRBJ2-5, is KAGVTQTPRYLIKTRGQQVTLSCSPISGHRSVSWYQQTPGQGLQFLFEYFSETQRNKGNFPGRFSGRQFSNSRSEMNVSTLELGDSALYLCASSPGLAGLETQYFGPGTRLLVL.

J is TRBJ2-3 and V is TRBV7-9, with D perhaps being TRBD1 or TRBD2 (5 bases each). V was shortened by 4 bases and J by 4 bases, with 9 bases between the two germline ends. Germline-derived CDR1 and CDR2 are SEHNR and FQNEAQ (reference sequence). The CDR3 consists of 13 residues. CDR3: CASSWGSADTQYF. DNA for the CDR3: TGTGCCAGCAGCTGGGGGAGCGCAGATACGCAGTATTTT.

The rearrangement links TRBV27 to TRBJ2-1; D unclear. V lost 3 bases and J 9 bases, leaving 9 bases between the germline ends. CDR3 size: 12 residues. Germline V gene data show CDR1 as MNHEY and CDR2 as SMNVEV (reference sequence). The CDR3 spells CASSFTGFEQFF. The CDR3 DNA follows: TGTGCCAGCAGTTTCACCGGGTTTGAGCAGTTCTTC.

This clone appeared a single time. V is TRBV28 and J is TRBJ2-7, with 10 positions matching TRBD2. V was pared by 7 bases and J by 4 bases, with 10 bases of the junction left unmatched. This CDR3 has 15 amino acids. The germline V gene has CDR1 MDHEN and CDR2 SYDVKM. CDR3 coding DNA: TGTGCCAGCACCGCCCTTAGCGGGAGGCGGTACGAGCAGTACTTC. Residues: CASTALSGRRYEQYF.

The chain has TRBV27 and TRBJ2-7; D is uncertain. The CDR3 loop spans 13 amino acids. The ends were cut back, 2 bases at V and 4 bases at J, with 9 bases in the middle. Germline values: CDR1 MNHEY, CDR2 SMNVEV (reference sequence). The CDR3 region is CASSLKAGYEQYF. CDR3 nucleotides: TGTGCCAGCAGTTTAAAGGCAGGATACGAGCAGTACTTC.

The V gene is TRBV5-1, the J gene TRBJ1-5, with 7 positions matching TRBD1. This CDR3 comprises 16 residues. The V and J ends lost 0 bases and 6 bases, in that order; junction bases with no gene match: 9. Germline V CDR1 and CDR2: SGHRS, YFSETQ. The CDR3 DNA sequence: TGCGCCAGCAGCTTGGGACCCAACAGGGGAGGTCAGCCCCAGCATTTT. It codes for CASSLGPNRGGQPQHF.

This clone showed up just once. J is TRBJ1-2 and V is TRBV6-4, with D possibly matching TRBD1 (6 bases). The ends were cut back, 2 bases at V and 5 bases at J, with 9 bases in the middle. The germline V gene has CDR1 MRHNA and CDR2 SNTAGT. The CDR3 is 13 amino acids. Here the CDR3 reads CASSDGTGYGYTF. The CDR3, as DNA: TGTGCCAGCAGTGACGGAACAGGGTATGGCTACACCTTC.

The chain links TRBV5-4 to TRBJ2-7; TRBD2 is a possible D gene (5 bases). The germline V gene has CDR1 SGHNT and CDR2 YYREEE (reference sequence). The V and J ends lost 4 bases and 2 bases respectively, with 16 bases between them. The CDR3 has 15 residues. The CDR3 DNA sequence: TGTGCCAGCAGCCCCACTCCGGACTGGACCTACGAGCAGTACTTC. Amino acid sequence: CASSPTPDWTYEQYF.

J is TRBJ2-7 and V is TRBV9; D is ambiguous. This CDR3 is built from 15 residues. Germline assignment: CDR1 SGDLS and CDR2 YYNGEE. Trimming cost V 0 bases and J 2 bases, with 12 bases left between them. CDR3 in DNA: TGTGCCAGCAGCGTAGGGGTTCAATGGGCCTACGAGCAGTACTTC. Translating it yields CASSVGVQWAYEQYF. The full variable domain, in which reference TRBV9 and TRBJ2-7 provide the parts outside the CDR3, is DSGVTQTPKHLITATGQRVTLRCSPRSGDLSVYWYQQSLDQGLQFLIQYYNGEERAKGNILERFSAQQFPDLHSELNLSSLELGDSALYFCASSVGVQWAYEQYFGPGTRLTVT.

This chain connects TRBV5-4 to TRBJ1-1; D remains ambiguous. V gave up 2 bases and J gave up 2 bases, with 10 bases separating them. CDR1 SGHNT and CDR2 YYREEE come from the germline V gene (reference sequence). CDR3 length: 14 amino acids. The CDR3 protein is CASSFSGVNTEAFF. The CDR3 bases are TGTGCCAGCAGCTTTTCCGGTGTTAACACTGAAGCTTTCTTT.

This chain uses TRBV6-6 with TRBJ2-1; D is perhaps TRBD2 (5 bases). In germline, CDR1 is MNHNY, CDR2 SVGAGI (reference sequence). V was cut by 6 bases and J by 0 bases, with 12 bases left in between. The CDR3 length is 15 residues. The CDR3, as DNA: TGTGCCAGCAGCCTCCGGCTAGCCTCCTACAATGAGCAGTTCTTC. It translates to CASSLRLASYNEQFF.